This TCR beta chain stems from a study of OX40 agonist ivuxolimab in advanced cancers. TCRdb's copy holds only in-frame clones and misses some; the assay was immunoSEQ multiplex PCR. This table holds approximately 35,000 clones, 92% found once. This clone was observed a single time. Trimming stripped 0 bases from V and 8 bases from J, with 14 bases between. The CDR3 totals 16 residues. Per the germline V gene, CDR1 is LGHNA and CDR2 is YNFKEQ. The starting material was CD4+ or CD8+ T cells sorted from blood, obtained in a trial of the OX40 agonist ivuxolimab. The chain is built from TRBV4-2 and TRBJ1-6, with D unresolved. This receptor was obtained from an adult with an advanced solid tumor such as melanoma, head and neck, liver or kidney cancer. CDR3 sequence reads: CASSQDVPARDSPLHF. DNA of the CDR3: TGTGCCAGCAGCCAAGATGTCCCAGCGAGGGATTCACCCCTCCACTTT.